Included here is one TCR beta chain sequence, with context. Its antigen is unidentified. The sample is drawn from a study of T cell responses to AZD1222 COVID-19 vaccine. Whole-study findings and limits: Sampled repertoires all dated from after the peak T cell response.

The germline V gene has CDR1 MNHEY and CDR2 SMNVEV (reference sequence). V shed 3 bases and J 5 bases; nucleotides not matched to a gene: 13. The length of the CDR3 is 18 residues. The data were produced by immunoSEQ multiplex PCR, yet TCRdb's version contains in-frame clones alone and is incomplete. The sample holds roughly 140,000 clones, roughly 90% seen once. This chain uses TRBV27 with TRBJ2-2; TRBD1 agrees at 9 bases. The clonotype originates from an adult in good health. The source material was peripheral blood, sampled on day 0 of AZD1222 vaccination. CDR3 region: CASSLKGQGWLRTGELFF. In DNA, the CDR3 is TGTGCCAGCAGTTTGAAAGGACAGGGGTGGCTTAGGACCGGGGAGCTGTTTTTT.